Listed below are T cell receptor beta chains from one sample, sequenced in a study of tumor and adjacent non-tumor tissue in lung cancer. TCRdb independently ran MiXCR on the multiplex PCR reads; one entry per CDR3 protein. The repertoire includes tens of thousands of distinct CDR3 sequences, around 70% of them detected once, and roughly 12% sits in the top ten. Sequenced sample: lung tumor tissue. The source is a woman between 70 and 85 years old with non-small cell lung cancer. Both conserved end residues are part of each CDR3. The D gene is left open where the match is weak. Clone size is shown for a subset of rows, as once, few, many or a class of expanded clone.

d_gene	v_gene	abundance	j_gene	CDR3nt	CDR3aa
-	TRBV29-1	-	TRBJ1-1	TGTAGCAGTTGGGGGAGCACTGAATCTTTCTTT	CSSWGSTESFF
-	TRBV29-1	-	TRBJ1-1	TGCAGCGTTAGACTCCAGAAGGGCGAGGGGATGAACGCTGAAGCTTTCTTT	CSVRLQKGEGMNAEAFF
TRBD1	TRBV5-8	many	TRBJ2-7	TGTGCCAGCAGCTTTCAAGGGGGCCTAGAAAACGAGCAGTACTTC	CASSFQGGLENEQYF
-	TRBV6-5	-	TRBJ1-5	TGCGCCAGCTGTTACAGGAGAAATCAGCCCCAGCATTTT	CASCYRRNQPQHF
-	TRBV11-2	few	TRBJ1-1	TGTGCCAGCAGCTCACACGCATTGGGGCAACAACGGGAAGCTTCCTTT	CASSSHALGQQREASF
-	TRBV7-2	-	TRBJ2-1	TGTGCCCGCAGCCCGTCGCAGTCTGACAATGAGCAGTTCTTC	CARSPSQSDNEQFF
TRBD1	TRBV29-1	-	TRBJ2-3	TGCAGCGTGGGACAGGGTGGGGATATACAGTATTTT	CSVGQGGDIQYF
-	TRBV7-3	-	TRBJ2-1	TGTGCCAGCAGCATGGGACCCAACAATGAGCACTTCTTC	CASSMGPNNEHFF
-	TRBV5-5	-	TRBJ2-1	TGTGCCAGCAGCTTGGTTGGGTCGGAGTATAATGAGCAATTATTC	CASSLVGSEYNEQLF
TRBD1	TRBV29-1	many	TRBJ2-5	TGCAGCGTTGGGTGGGACAGTGGAGAGACCCAGTACTTC	CSVGWDSGETQYF
TRBD2	TRBV6-6	-	TRBJ2-1	TGTGCCAGCTGGGGAGTAGCGGGAGTCTACAATGGGCAGTTCTTC	CASWGVAGVYNGQFF
TRBD1	TRBV4-2	-	TRBJ2-1	TGTGCCATCAGCCAAGCCGCAGGGGGCGGGGAACAGTTCTTC	CAISQAAGGGEQFF
-	TRBV4-1	-	TRBJ2-2	TGCGCCAGTAGCCGACTAGTGGGAGACACCGGGGAGCTGTTTTTT	CASSRLVGDTGELFF
TRBD1	TRBV11-2	-	TRBJ1-6	TGTGCCAGCAGCGGGGGGACAGGGAGTAATTCACCCCTCCACTTT	CASSGGTGSNSPLHF
-	TRBV19	-	TRBJ2-3	TGTACCAGTACCCTAAACAGGGCAGATACGCAGTATTTT	CTSTLNRADTQYF
-	TRBV20-1	many	TRBJ2-1	TGCAGTGCCCCGAGAGGCCAATCCTACAATGAGCAGTTCTTC	CSAPRGQSYNEQFF
-	TRBV7-9	-	TRBJ1-5	TGTGCCAGCAGCTTGAAAGGGTTTCAGCCCCAGCATTTT	CASSLKGFQPQHF
TRBD2	TRBV5-4	-	TRBJ2-1	TGTGCCAGCAGCCCCGGATTCTTAGCGGGGAATAAGCAGTTCTTC	CASSPGFLAGNKQFF
TRBD2	TRBV28	-	TRBJ2-7	TGTGCCAGCAGTTCCCCGGGACTAGCGGGAGCGAAGGATTACGAGCAGTACTTC	CASSSPGLAGAKDYEQYF
-	TRBV28	many	TRBJ1-4	TGTGCCAGCAGTTTACAGGGCCAACTGTTTTTT	CASSLQGQLFF
TRBD2	TRBV4-1	once	TRBJ2-4	TGCGCCAGTAGCCAAGTTCTGGTGGTCCGGAGTAGCGGGAGAGACGGCATTCAGTACTTC	CASSQVLVVRSSGRDGIQYF
-	TRBV6-6	-	TRBJ1-1	TGTGCCAGCAGTACCAACACCGAAACTTTCTTT	CASSTNTETFF
-	TRBV11-1	once	TRBJ2-1	TGTGCCAGCAATTACCTTTCCCTGGGTGAGCAGTTTTTC	CASNYLSLGEQFF
-	TRBV6-5	-	TRBJ2-7	TGTGCCAGCAGTACCCGAGGAGCTCAGTACGAGCAGTACTTC	CASSTRGAQYEQYF
-	TRBV5-1	few	TRBJ1-1	TGCGCCAGCAGCTTGAGTAGGCACGGTGAATCTTTCTTT	CASSLSRHGESFF
-	TRBV10-3	-	TRBJ2-2	TGTGCCATCAGCAGTACATGGGAGGTGGACATCGGGGAGCTGTTTTTT	CAISSTWEVDIGELFF
-	TRBV29-1	-	TRBJ1-4	TGTAGCATTGACGGAGGAGGTGATAAACTGTTTTTT	CSIDGGGDKLFF
TRBD1	TRBV4-1	-	TRBJ1-1	TGCCCCAGCAGCCAAGACAGGGAGATCACTGAAGCTTTCTTT	CPSSQDREITEAFF
-	TRBV7-9	many	TRBJ2-3	TGTGCCAGCAGCTTAGCTTCGGGAGGCACAGATACGCAGTATTTT	CASSLASGGTDTQYF
TRBD1	TRBV6-5	-	TRBJ1-1	TGTGCCAGTAGTTACTCTCGGACAGGGGGATTGAGCACTGAGGCTTTCTTT	CASSYSRTGGLSTEAFF
TRBD2	TRBV20-1	many	TRBJ2-7	TGCAGTGCTAGCTTCGTGGCTAGCGGGAGCCGCGAGCAGTACTTC	CSASFVASGSREQYF
-	TRBV6-5	-	TRBJ1-4	TGTGCCAGCAGTCGGACAGAAATTTTGGAAAAACTGTTTTTT	CASSRTEILEKLFF
-	TRBV29-1	-	TRBJ2-7	TGCTGCGTTCGAGGGAGTGCCTACGAGCAGTACTTC	CCVRGSAYEQYF
TRBD2	TRBV12-3/TRBV12-4	medium-sized	TRBJ2-7	TGTGCCAGCAGTTGGACTAGCCTGGTGGACGAGCAGTACTTC	CASSWTSLVDEQYF
TRBD2	TRBV20-1	-	TRBJ2-1	TGCGGTGCCGTTAGCGGGAGGGAATTCAATGAGCAGTTCTTC	CGAVSGREFNEQFF
-	TRBV28	-	TRBJ2-7	TGTGACATCAAACCACTGGCAGAGACCTACGAGCAGTACTTC	CDIKPLAETYEQYF
-	TRBV6-1	few	TRBJ2-1	TGTACCAGCAGTGAAGCCCCAGGGCCCTACAGTGAGCAGTTCTTC	CTSSEAPGPYSEQFF
-	TRBV6-1	-	TRBJ1-5	TGTGCCAGCCGTACGGACGGTAACAATCAGCCCCAGCATTTT	CASRTDGNNQPQHF
-	TRBV29-1	-	TRBJ1-1	TGCAGCGTTGAAGGGGAACAGGGAAGAGATACTGAAGCTTTCTTT	CSVEGEQGRDTEAFF
-	TRBV12-3/TRBV12-4	-	TRBJ2-4	TGTGCCAGCAGTTTACGCAGGGGACGAGTCAAGGGGAGCTTGGGTCGGAACATTCAGTACTTC	CASSLRRGRVKGSLGRNIQYF
-	TRBV4-1	-	TRBJ1-1	TGCTCCAGCAGCCACCGGACAGAGGACACCGAAGCTTTCTTT	CSSSHRTEDTEAFF
-	TRBV20-1	many	TRBJ2-1	TGCAGTGCTAGAGACATGCTTAATGAGCAGTTCTTC	CSARDMLNEQFF
-	TRBV4-1	-	TRBJ2-5	TGCGCCAGCAGCCCTTATCGAGCCTTCATGGGGGGGACCCAGTACTTC	CASSPYRAFMGGTQYF
TRBD2	TRBV5-1	few	TRBJ2-7	TGCGTTAGCGGGACTTCGCACGAGCAGTACTTC	CVSGTSHEQYF
-	TRBV4-1	-	TRBJ2-1	TGCACCAGCAACCACGTCCAGGACAGAGACAATGAGCAGTTCTTC	CTSNHVQDRDNEQFF
-	TRBV5-1	many	TRBJ2-1	TGCGCCAGCAGTACGGAAACCTACAATGAGCAGTTCTTC	CASSTETYNEQFF
TRBD1	TRBV6-5	-	TRBJ1-1	TGCGCCAGCAGACGGGACAGATTCGGGGACTCTGAAGCTTTCTTT	CASRRDRFGDSEAFF
-	TRBV6-5	-	TRBJ1-6	TGTGCCAGCAGCTACTCGGCGGGCGACAGCTCCTATAGTTCACCGCTCCACTTT	CASSYSAGDSSYSSPLHF
-	TRBV6-1	-	TRBJ2-3	TGTGCCAACAGTGGATTTAACACAGATACGCAGTATTTT	CANSGFNTDTQYF
-	TRBV29-1	-	TRBJ2-1	TGCAGCGTTGGAAGGGATGGGGCTAGCGATAAGTTCTTC	CSVGRDGASDKFF
-	TRBV7-9	-	TRBJ1-4	TGTGCCAGCAGCCCCGGGACCGCAACTAATGAAAAACTGTTTTTT	CASSPGTATNEKLFF
-	TRBV4-1	-	TRBJ1-1	TGCGCCAGCAACCAAGGACGGTCGTGGACGGAGAACACTGAAGCTTTCTTT	CASNQGRSWTENTEAFF
-	TRBV30	once	TRBJ2-7	TGTGTCTGGACAAGGGAAGGCTACGAACAGTACTTC	CVWTREGYEQYF
TRBD1	TRBV28	few	TRBJ2-7	TGTACCAGCAGGACCGGGACAGGCCTCTACGAGCAGTACTTC	CTSRTGTGLYEQYF
-	TRBV5-1	medium-sized	TRBJ1-2	TGCGCCAGCAGCCCTAGAGGGACACCGGACGCTTACACCTTC	CASSPRGTPDAYTF
-	TRBV29-1	-	TRBJ2-1	TGCAGCGTTAATCTCGGGCGGGGAAGAAATGAGCAGTTCTTC	CSVNLGRGRNEQFF
TRBD2	TRBV10-2	-	TRBJ2-2	TGCGCCAGCCAGCGGTTAGCGGGGCCTTCGAGCAGGGAACTGTTTTTT	CASQRLAGPSSRELFF
TRBD2	TRBV6-5	-	TRBJ2-3	TGTGCCGGCAGTTACCGGCTAGCGGGCAAATATACGCAGTATTTT	CAGSYRLAGKYTQYF
-	TRBV7-9	-	TRBJ1-3	TGTGCCAGCAGCTTAACAAGCGATCGGGGTAGCACCATATATTTT	CASSLTSDRGSTIYF